Following are 24 T cell receptor beta chains from one sample sequenced in a study of radiation and T cells in renal cell carcinoma. Sample time point: blood 2 weeks post-SBRT. The treatment denotes: 15 Gy SBRT to primary tumor, nephrectomy 4 weeks later. The table came from immunoSEQ multiplex PCR; TCRdb's copy has only in-frame clones and leaves some out. The table lists roughly 130,000 clones, around 89% of them singletons. Sequenced here: blood, sampled from a patient whose treatment included radiotherapy and nephrectomy. These TCRs come from a woman in her seventies with renal cell carcinoma.

As concerns this clone: The germline gene is not matched at one end of the junction; a read error may be the cause. The V and J genes are TRBV7-7 and TRBJ2-1, with 7 bases that match TRBD1. This CDR3 is built from 18 residues. Germline V gives CDR1 SSHAT, CDR2 FNYEAQ (reference sequence). The CDR3 reads CASSSRTRGMSSYNEQFF. The CDR3 DNA reads as TGTGCTAGCAGCTCCCGAACCAGGGGGATGAGCTCCTACAATGAGCAGTTCTTC.

This chain links TRBV4-1 with TRBJ1-2; D gene ambiguous. The length of the CDR3 is 16 residues. Per germline, CDR1 MGHRA and CDR2 YSYEKL. Trimming removed 3 bases at V and 0 bases at J, with 14 bases between. CDR3: CASSQGYGRSNYGYTF. Written as DNA, the CDR3 is TGCGCCAGCAGCCAGGGGTATGGCAGATCTAACTATGGCTACACCTTC.

This clone has more than one count but fewer than ten. J is TRBJ2-1 and V is TRBV5-4, with 11 bases lining up with TRBD2. The CDR3 consists of 17 residues. Germline lookup yields CDR1 SGHNT and CDR2 YYREEE (reference sequence). Trimming cost V 2 bases and J 2 bases; bases outside gene matches: 6. CDR3 nucleotide sequence: TGTGCCAGCAGCTTTCCCTTAGCGGGGGGGCCCTACAATGAGCAGTTCTTC. Protein: CASSFPLAGGPYNEQFF.

This clone was seen a single time. This chain joins TRBV4-3 and TRBJ2-5; 7 positions match TRBD1. The end of the DNA is better explained by TRBJ2-7, so the J call may be wrong. Per germline, CDR1 LGHNA and CDR2 YSLEER. This CDR3 region has 18 residues. CDR3 nucleotide sequence: TGCGCCAGCAGCCTAGATACTTTGACCGGGACAGCGCATTACGAGCAGTACTTC. Its translation is CASSLDTLTGTAHYEQYF.

This rearrangement joins TRBV6-1 to TRBJ1-5, with D unclear. CDR3 size: 13 residues. V lost 6 bases and J 4 bases, leaving 10 bases between the germline ends. Germline V gives CDR1 MNHNS, CDR2 SASEGT. The CDR3 reads CASRGLGNQPQHF. The CDR3 region has the DNA TGTGCCAGCAGGGGATTGGGTAATCAGCCCCAGCATTTT.

The V and J genes are TRBV7-2 and TRBJ2-3, with D possibly being TRBD1 or TRBD2 (5 bases each). CDR1 is SGHTA and CDR2 is FQGNSA in the germline V gene. The CDR3 spans 16 residues. Trimming took off 1 base at V and 1 base at J, with 12 bases between the two ends. For the CDR3, the DNA is TGTGCCAGCAGCTTAGGGGGGACGGGTCGCACAGATACGCAGTATTTT. This gives the protein CASSLGGTGRTDTQYF.

V is TRBV5-1 and J is TRBJ2-7; a weak D match, TRBD2 (6 bases). Germline V gives CDR1 SGHRS, CDR2 YFSETQ. The CDR3 extends over 14 amino acids. V dropped 0 bases and J dropped 2 bases, with 9 bases sitting between them. Here the CDR3 DNA reads TGCGCCAGCAGCTTGGTGCCGGGGGCCTACGAGCAGTACTTC. Its translation is CASSLVPGAYEQYF.

The CDR3 coding sequence is TGCGCCAGCAGCTCAGGGGGTGGACAAGAGACCCAGTACTTC. Protein sequence: CASSSGGGQETQYF. The rearrangement uses TRBV5-1 and TRBJ2-5; 7 bases line up with TRBD1. Trimming removed 3 bases from V and 2 bases from J; junction bases left unmatched: 4. This CDR3 region has 14 residues. Germline V gene data show CDR1 as SGHRS and CDR2 as YFSETQ.

The chain links TRBV5-1 to TRBJ2-3; no firm D call. The CDR3 length is 12 residues. Trimming cost V 4 bases and J 8 bases, with 11 bases left between them. The V gene's germline CDR1 is SGHRS and CDR2 YFSETQ. The CDR3 loop is CASSPGGATQYF. The CDR3 DNA sequence: TGCGCCAGCAGCCCCGGTGGAGCTACGCAGTATTTT.

This chain links TRBV19 with TRBJ2-7, with 7 bases lining up with TRBD1. Germline values: CDR1 LNHDA, CDR2 SQIVND (reference sequence). The CDR3 spans 13 residues. V lost 6 bases, J lost 4 bases, and 6 bases stayed unmatched. This chain's CDR3 is CASSRDSSYEQYF. CDR3 DNA sequence: TGTGCCAGTAGCCGGGACAGCTCATACGAGCAGTACTTC. Combining the CDR3 with reference TRBV19 and TRBJ2-7 gives the whole variable domain DGGITQSPKYLFRKEGQNVTLSCEQNLNHDAMYWYRQDPGQGLRLIYYSQIVNDFQKGDIAEGYSVSREKKESFPLTVTSAQKNPTAFYLCASSRDSSYEQYFGPGTRLTVT.

This chain connects TRBV5-4 to TRBJ2-5; unclear D gene. Trimming left V 4 bases short and J 0 bases short, with 10 bases between. Germline V lookup: CDR1 SGHNT, CDR2 YYREEE (reference sequence). This CDR3 spans 14 amino acids. CDR3 sequence (DNA): TGTGCCAGCAGCAGTACAATGTACCAAGAGACCCAGTACTTC. Its translation is CASSSTMYQETQYF.

The rearrangement uses TRBV9 and TRBJ1-2; D might be TRBD1 (5 bases). V gave up 2 bases and J gave up 4 bases, with 24 bases separating them. Germline values: CDR1 SGDLS, CDR2 YYNGEE. This CDR3 has 18 residues. CDR3 protein: CASSVLVLSGRLSYGYTF. The CDR3, as DNA: TGTGCCAGCAGCGTCTTAGTTCTGTCGGGACGCTTAAGCTATGGCTACACCTTC.

In its sample, this clone was seen once. This chain's CDR3 is CASSVGQGERGNTIYF. For the CDR3, the DNA is TGTGCCAGCAGCGTAGGACAGGGGGAGAGAGGAAACACCATATATTTT. This sequence joins TRBV9 and TRBJ1-3, with TRBD1 matching 9 bases. CDR3 length equals 16 residues. Losses at the gene ends were 0 bases for V and 4 bases for J; bases not matched to a gene: 5. Germline V gene sequence: CDR1 SGDLS, CDR2 YYNGEE.

The chain uses TRBV5-1 and TRBJ2-6; 11 positions agree with TRBD1. The V and J ends lost 0 bases and 0 bases, in that order; junction bases with no gene match: 2. CDR3 length: 18 residues. Germline lookup yields CDR1 SGHRS and CDR2 YFSETQ. This chain's CDR3 is CASSLGDRGSSGANVLTF. The CDR3 region has the DNA TGCGCCAGCAGCTTGGGGGACAGGGGGAGCTCTGGGGCCAACGTCCTGACTTTC.

The chain couples TRBV19 to TRBJ2-5; the D gene is possibly TRBD2 (6 bases). The CDR3 is 15 residues long. Germline V gives CDR1 LNHDA, CDR2 SQIVND (reference sequence). Trimming took off 5 bases at V and 2 bases at J, with 15 bases between the two ends. CDR3 in DNA: TGTGCCAGTAGTGCCCTAGGGGCGGGACAAGAGACCCAGTACTTC. It specifies CASSALGAGQETQYF.

The gene calls are TRBV14 and TRBJ1-2; D not resolved. This CDR3 has 13 amino acids. V dropped 3 bases and J dropped 8 bases, with 13 bases sitting between them. CDR1 is SGHDN and CDR2 is FVKESK in the germline V gene. The CDR3 loop reads CASSHRGLFGYTF. The CDR3 DNA sequence: TGTGCCAGCAGCCATCGGGGTTTGTTCGGCTACACCTTC.

The chain employs TRBV6-5 and TRBJ2-1, with D maybe TRBD2 (5 bases). The CDR3 extends over 16 amino acids. Germline V gene sequence: CDR1 MNHEY, CDR2 SVGAGI. Trimming pared 0 bases from V and 3 bases from J, leaving 12 bases between. CDR3 in amino acids: CASSYSREGYYNEQFF. CDR3 bases: TGTGCCAGCAGTTACTCGAGAGAGGGTTACTACAATGAGCAGTTCTTC.

The chain couples TRBV6-5 to TRBJ2-5; possibly TRBD2 for D (5 bases). Trimming took 2 bases from V and 3 from J, leaving 13 bases between them. Germline V lookup: CDR1 MNHEY, CDR2 SVGAGI. This CDR3 comprises 15 residues. CDR3: CASSYVGGPKETQYF. CDR3 DNA sequence: TGTGCCAGCAGTTACGTGGGCGGGCCTAAAGAGACCCAGTACTTC.

The chain recombines TRBV7-9 with TRBJ1-1; 11 bases are shared with TRBD1. The CDR3 extends over 17 amino acids. V lost 5 bases and J lost 4; bases outside the gene matches: 12. Germline lookup yields CDR1 SEHNR and CDR2 FQNEAQ (reference sequence). The CDR3 region is CASSTSRDRGWTTEAFF. The CDR3 DNA is TGTGCCAGCAGCACGTCCCGGGACAGGGGGTGGACCACTGAAGCTTTCTTT.

This clone has only a few counts. The V and J genes are TRBV6-6 and TRBJ1-3; D call uncertain. Trimming shortened V by 5 bases and J by 2 bases, and 4 bases separated the two germline ends. The CDR3 has 12 amino acids. Germline CDR1 reads MNHNY; CDR2 reads SVGAGI (reference sequence). This CDR3 reads CASSPAGNTIYF. The CDR3 DNA sequence: TGTGCCAGCAGTCCGGCTGGAAACACCATATATTTT.

This sequence joins TRBV5-6 and TRBJ1-1, with no clear D. The germline V gene encodes CDR1 SGHDT and CDR2 YYEEEE. V was shortened by 0 bases and J by 1 base, with 10 bases between the two germline ends. The CDR3 has 15 amino acids. Written as DNA, the CDR3 is TGTGCCAGCAGCTTGGTTGGCCTGGCGAACACTGAAGCTTTCTTT. It codes for CASSLVGLANTEAFF.

The chain links TRBV19 to TRBJ1-2; D is uncertain. In germline, CDR1 is LNHDA, CDR2 SQIVND (reference sequence). This CDR3 has 14 residues. V dropped 5 bases and J dropped 2 bases, with 12 bases sitting between them. The CDR3 DNA is TGTGCCAGTAGTCTCCGGACCCCAAACTATGGCTACACCTTC. Translating gives CASSLRTPNYGYTF.

The J gene is TRBJ1-3, the V gene TRBV7-2; D gene ambiguous. In germline, CDR1 is SGHTA, CDR2 FQGNSA. Trimming removed 1 base at V and 4 bases at J, with 11 bases between. This CDR3 spans 15 amino acids. For the CDR3, the DNA is TGTGCCAGCAGCTTAGGGATGGGTACCGGAAACACCATATATTTT. It translates to CASSLGMGTGNTIYF.

This clone has just one count. J is TRBJ2-2 and V is TRBV5-1, with 8 bases that match TRBD2. CDR3 length equals 16 residues. Unmatched junction bases numbered 5, after V lost 1 base and J lost 3 bases. Germline CDR1 and CDR2: SGHRS and YFSETQ. In DNA, the CDR3 is TGCGCCAGCAGCTTGTTGGTGGGACTAGACACCGGGGAGCTGTTTTTT. Amino acids: CASSLLVGLDTGELFF.